This T cell receptor beta chain was identified during a study of blood T cells in healthy people across ages. A second PCR, run for roughly 7 to 11 cycles, used a sample-barcoded 5' primer plus a J-beta primer mix. TCRdb re-called the 5' RACE reads with MiXCR, one entry per CDR3 protein. The sample shows 800,000 to 950,000 distinct CDR3 sequences, approximately 32% of them seen only once. Germline CDR1 reads SGHTA; CDR2 reads FQGNSA. CDR3 size: 17 residues. V dropped 2 bases and J dropped 1; count of bases not matched to a gene: 8. The data were also submitted as part of a second study, on T cells of mothers and their children.

The chain couples TRBV7-2 to TRBJ1-1, with 9 bases lining up with TRBD1. The clonotype originates from a woman between 35 and 50 years old in good health. The sample was blood. The CDR3 sequence is CASSLLGDRAQNTEAFF. CDR3 sequence (DNA): TGTGCCAGCAGCTTACTTGGGGACAGGGCACAGAACACTGAAGCTTTCTTT.